This T cell receptor (beta chain) was recorded in a study of blood T cell repertoires in COVID-19. Study details: Sites in the United States, Italy and Spain provided acute and convalescent COVID-19 samples. From T cells, B-cell-depleted T cells, or PBMCs came the material, which was cDNA or gDNA.

In the source study's methods: Reference gene primer amplification gave estimated nucleated cell counts. TCRdb's table, derived via immunoSEQ multiplex PCR, lists solely in-frame clones and lacks some. D and trimming come from the DNA, and the V and J calls and clone size come from that table. The table lists about 110,000 clones, over 65% of them singletons. Trimming stripped 3 bases from V and 6 bases from J, with 8 bases between. Germline assignment: CDR1 KGHSH and CDR2 LQKENI. The CDR3 is 12 residues long. This sequence joins TRBV18 and TRBJ1-2; tentative D call: TRBD1 (6 bases). The specimen sequenced was peripheral blood. This clonotype originated in a woman older than 75 with acute or convalescent COVID-19. Here the CDR3 reads CASSPRQDGYTF. CDR3 bases: TGTGCCAGCTCACCTAGACAGGATGGCTACACCTTC.